Each of the 18 T cell receptor beta chains below was sequenced from the same sample in a study of response to subunit inactivated influenza vaccine. TCRdb used MiXCR to reprocess the RT-PCR reads, holding one entry per CDR3 protein. Found here are around 650,000 distinct CDR3 sequences, approximately 14% of them singletons; the top ten hold 11%. The input for sequencing was PBMCs from blood, taken roughly 13 days after vaccination. All receptors derive from a man aged 45-60 years who received an inactivated influenza vaccine.

The chain combines TRBV7-2 with TRBJ2-3, with TRBD1 as a possible D gene (7 bases). This CDR3 is built from 15 residues. The V gene lost 5 bases and the J gene lost 4 bases, with 16 bases spanning the gap. Germline assignment: CDR1 SGHTA and CDR2 FQGNSA. The CDR3 here is CASSRGGGKSDTQYF. The CDR3, as DNA: TGTGCCAGCAGCCGAGGGGGCGGGAAGTCAGATACGCAGTATTTT.

V gene TRBV5-1 combines with J gene TRBJ1-6; D is ambiguous. The CDR3 contains 15 residues. Looked up from germline, CDR1 is SGHRS and CDR2 is YFSETQ. V shed 4 bases and J shed 10 bases, with 18 bases lying between them. Here the CDR3 DNA reads TGCGCCAGCAGCCAGAGGCCGCCCAAGGAATCACCCCTCCACTTT. This encodes CASSQRPPKESPLHF.

The CDR3: CASSLGFAWAGDKPYEQYF. DNA for the CDR3: TGTGCCAGCAGCTTAGGATTTGCTTGGGCGGGGGATAAACCCTACGAGCAGTACTTC. The chain joins TRBV11-2 to TRBJ2-7; 7 positions match TRBD2. The CDR3 is 19 residues long. From germline, CDR1 is SGHAT and CDR2 FQNNGV. V trimming: 1 base; J trimming: 2 bases; junction bases outside the gene matches: 17.

J is TRBJ2-4 and V is TRBV13; 8 nucleotides align to TRBD2. The junction had 13 bases not matched to a gene; V was cut back by 4 bases and J by 2 bases. Germline V gives CDR1 PRHDT, CDR2 FYEKMQ (reference sequence). CDR3 length: 18 amino acids. CDR3 amino acids: CASSSRLSGRPPKNIQYF. CDR3 coding DNA: TGTGCCAGCAGCTCGCGCCTGAGCGGGAGACCCCCCAAAAACATTCAGTACTTC.

The chain links TRBV6-5 to TRBJ1-4, with TRBD1 as a possible D gene (6 bases). The CDR3 spans 15 residues. CDR1 is MNHEY, CDR2 SVGAGI, per germline. The V gene lost 4 bases and the J gene lost 1 base, with 10 bases spanning the gap. CDR3 in amino acids: CASSFQGRTNEKLFF. CDR3 bases: TGTGCCAGCAGTTTTCAGGGGAGAACTAATGAAAAACTGTTTTTT.

This sequence joins TRBV3-1 and TRBJ2-1; 8 bases line up with TRBD2. The germline V gene encodes CDR1 LGHDT and CDR2 YNNKEL (reference sequence). The CDR3 is 15 residues long. Losses at the gene ends were 7 bases for V and 1 base for J; bases not matched to a gene: 6. As DNA, the CDR3 is TGTGCCAGCACCCGCGGGGGGCCATCCTACAATGAGCAGTTCTTC. Translated: CASTRGGPSYNEQFF.

CDR3 protein: CASSSSGGGEQFF. DNA of the CDR3: TGTGCCAGCAGCTCTAGCGGGGGTGGAGAGCAGTTCTTC. The chain carries TRBV3-1 and TRBJ2-1; 10 bases are shared with TRBD2. The CDR3 sequence is 13 residues long. Germline lookup yields CDR1 LGHDT and CDR2 YNNKEL (reference sequence). The J segment lost 10 bases and the V segment lost 5 bases, leaving 5 bases of the junction unmatched.

This clonotype showed up just a few times. This rearrangement joins TRBV20-1 to TRBJ2-7; TRBD1 or TRBD2 may be the D gene (6 bases each). With 3 bases removed from V and 4 bases from J, the gap between germline ends came to 19 bases. There are 15 residues in the CDR3. Germline CDR1 reads DFQATT; CDR2 reads SNEGSKA (reference sequence). CDR3 protein: CSARGGLGTKYEQYF. The CDR3 nucleotides read TGCAGTGCTAGGGGGGGCCTCGGGACGAAATACGAGCAGTACTTC.

This chain connects TRBV10-3 to TRBJ2-3; TRBD2 aligns across 8 bases. The CDR3 runs to 14 residues. The V gene end was trimmed by 10 bases and the J gene end by 5 bases; junction bases not matched to a gene: 11. Germline-derived CDR1 and CDR2 are ENHRY and SYGVKD. CDR3 in DNA: TGTGCCACGGCCCACGAAGCGGGAGTAGATACGCAGTATTTT. Its translation: CATAHEAGVDTQYF.

This clonotype came up a few times. The chain links TRBV11-2 to TRBJ2-7, with TRBD1 matching over 8 bases. The V gene's germline CDR1 is SGHAT and CDR2 FQNNGV. The CDR3 is 14 residues long. The ends lost 5 bases at V and 5 bases at J; junction bases unmatched: 8. The CDR3 sequence: CASSPTGVLDEQYF. CDR3 bases: TGTGCCAGCAGCCCGACAGGGGTATTGGACGAGCAGTACTTC.

This clonotype was detected many times. The chain joins TRBV28 to TRBJ2-6; D remains unclear. Trimming pared 7 bases from V and 3 bases from J, leaving 22 bases between. The CDR3 loop spans 18 amino acids. Germline CDR1 MDHEN, CDR2 SYDVKM. The CDR3 reads CASTPGESDFFGANVLTF. Here the CDR3 DNA reads TGTGCCAGCACCCCTGGCGAGAGCGATTTCTTTGGGGCCAACGTCCTGACTTTC. Combining the CDR3 with reference TRBV28 and TRBJ2-6 gives the whole variable domain DVKVTQSSRYLVKRTGEKVFLECVQDMDHENMFWYRQDPGLGLRLIYFSYDVKMKEKGDIPEGYSVSREKKERFSLILESASTNQTSMYLCASTPGESDFFGANVLTFGAGSRLTVL.

This clonotype was seen more than once but under ten times. CDR3 amino acids: CASSESYNLGAFF. The CDR3 region has the DNA TGTGCCAGCAGTGAATCATACAACCTGGGAGCTTTCTTT. The chain employs TRBV6-1 and TRBJ1-1; no reliable D call. The V gene lost 2 bases and the J gene lost 10 bases, with 14 bases spanning the gap. Germline V gene lookup returns CDR1 MNHNS and CDR2 SASEGT. The CDR3 extends over 13 amino acids.

This clonotype turned up a few times. V usage is TRBV4-1 and J usage is TRBJ2-7; D perhaps matches TRBD2 (5 bases). This CDR3 is 17 amino acids long. Germline V gene lookup returns CDR1 MGHRA and CDR2 YSYEKL. V lost 0 bases and J lost 2, with 17 bases in between. The CDR3 spells CASSQDGEGGVTYEQYF. The DNA of the CDR3 is TGCGCCAGCAGCCAAGATGGTGAGGGTGGAGTCACCTACGAGCAGTACTTC.

There are a few counts of this clonotype. The chain couples TRBV27 to TRBJ1-6, with TRBD1 as a possible D gene (5 bases). The CDR3 spans 16 residues. The ends were cut back, 5 bases at V and 9 bases at J, with 20 bases in the middle. Germline CDR1 is MNHEY and CDR2 is SMNVEV (reference sequence). As DNA, the CDR3 is TGTGCCAGCAGTCCCATCGGACAAATCGGGAGTTCACCCCTCCACTTT. It codes for CASSPIGQIGSSPLHF.

This clonotype was counted a few times. The chain uses TRBV29-1 and TRBJ2-1, with 10 bases that match TRBD2. This CDR3 region has 15 residues. Germline V CDR1 and CDR2: SQVTM, ANQGSEA. With V trimmed by 7 bases and J by 8 bases, 14 bases remained unmatched. The CDR3 region is CSAPRGASGSYEQFF. The CDR3 DNA follows: TGCAGCGCCCCCAGAGGGGCTAGCGGGAGTTATGAGCAGTTCTTC.

The chain combines TRBV5-1 with TRBJ2-1; 7 nucleotides match TRBD1. After removal of 4 bases from V and 1 base from J, the junction contained 11 bases not matched to a gene. The CDR3 consists of 17 residues. CDR1 SGHRS and CDR2 YFSETQ come from the germline V gene. CDR3 in DNA: TGCGCCAGCAGCCCCTGGGACAGCTCAAAGTCCTACAATGAGCAGTTCTTC. Translating gives CASSPWDSSKSYNEQFF.

In its sample, this clonotype was seen a few times. The V call is TRBV23-1, the J call TRBJ2-4; TRBD1 matches 11 bases. TRBV23-1 is known as an ORF, though its function is uncertain. The CDR3 consists of 16 residues. J was trimmed by 5 bases and V by 2 bases; bases with no gene match: 5. CDR3 residues: CASSQPGQGDENIQYF. In DNA, the CDR3 is TGCGCCAGCAGTCAACCGGGACAGGGGGACGAAAACATTCAGTACTTC.

This clonotype was picked up many times. V is TRBV4-3 and J is TRBJ2-7, with D possibly being TRBD2 (5 bases). Trimming took off 4 bases at V and 1 base at J, with 14 bases between the two ends. This CDR3 comprises 15 residues. CDR1 and CDR2 from the germline V gene are LGHNA and YSLEER. The CDR3: CASSLHDGESYEQYF. In DNA form, the CDR3 reads TGCGCCAGCAGCCTCCATGATGGGGAGTCCTACGAGCAGTACTTC.